Sequencing of this TCR beta chain was carried out in a study of cytomegalovirus exposure and HLA in healthy donors. Study-wide results and limits: A later analysis showed TCR association rates differing by HLA locus, peaking at DRB1 and lowest at HLA-C.

These donors, healthy bone marrow donors, were studied. Unrecorded immune exposure was likely among donors, who were nominally healthy when sampled. As to this clone: The antigen is not known.

13 Jbeta primers and 60 Vbeta primers were used for the PCR. TCRdb's copy holds only in-frame clones and misses some; the assay was immunoSEQ multiplex PCR. The sample has over 200,000 clones, around four fifths seen once. The sample consisted of PBMCs. The clonotype comes from a woman aged 60 to 75 in good health and CMV-seropositive.

In DNA form, the CDR3 reads TGTGCCAGCAGCTTCGGACAGGGAATCCCGGGCACTGAAGCTTTCTTT. This sequence encodes CASSFGQGIPGTEAFF. The rearrangement uses TRBV9 and TRBJ1-1; 8 positions match TRBD1. V was clipped by 4 bases and J by 4 bases; unmatched bases: 12. CDR3 length equals 16 residues. CDR1 is SGDLS and CDR2 is YYNGEE in the germline V gene.